This T cell receptor (beta chain) was sequenced in a study of radiotherapy plus CTLA-4 blockade in lung cancer. Overall study context: Of all patients, over 15% responded objectively and roughly 31% showed disease control.

As regards this clone: Its antigen is as yet unknown.

CDR3 length: 13 residues. Germline V gene sequence: CDR1 SGHTA, CDR2 FQGNSA. Between the trimmed V and J ends, which lost 1 base and 3 bases, there was a span of 7 bases. The assay was immunoSEQ multiplex PCR, and TCRdb's table has in-frame clones only and misses some. Of more than 55,000 clones listed, roughly 80% are singletons. Study conclusions and caveats: Subsequent to radiotherapy plus ipilimumab, tumor-derived TCR clones underwent expansion in blood. The best predictor of response was reported to be early blood T cell clone dynamics, with interferon-beta.

Alongside CTLA-4 blockade with ipilimumab, patients with chemo-refractory metastatic non-small-cell lung cancer received focal radiation. V is TRBV7-2 and J is TRBJ2-7; the D is unclear. The material was peripheral blood, obtained from a patient treated with radiotherapy plus ipilimumab. The clonotype was recovered from a human donor with non-small cell lung cancer who had a complete response to radiotherapy plus ipilimumab. CDR3 loop: CASSLGGFYEQYF. The CDR3 nucleotides are TGTGCCAGCAGCTTAGGAGGTTTCTACGAGCAGTACTTC. Based on the CDR3 plus reference TRBV7-2 and TRBJ2-7, the full variable domain is GAGVSQSPSNKVTEKGKDVELRCDPISGHTALYWYRQSLGQGLEFLIYFQGNSAPDKSGLPSDRFSAERTGGSVSTLTIQRTQQEDSAVYLCASSLGGFYEQYFGPGTRLTVT.